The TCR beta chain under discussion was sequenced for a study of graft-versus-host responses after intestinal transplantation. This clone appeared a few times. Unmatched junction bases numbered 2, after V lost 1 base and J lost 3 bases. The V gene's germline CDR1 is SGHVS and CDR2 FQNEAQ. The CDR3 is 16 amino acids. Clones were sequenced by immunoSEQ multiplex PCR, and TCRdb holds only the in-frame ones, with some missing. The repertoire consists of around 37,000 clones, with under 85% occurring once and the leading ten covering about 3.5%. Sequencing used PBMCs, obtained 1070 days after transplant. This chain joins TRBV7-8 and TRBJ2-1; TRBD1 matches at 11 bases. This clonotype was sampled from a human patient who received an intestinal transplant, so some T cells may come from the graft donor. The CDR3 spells CASSLVGTGGYNEQFF. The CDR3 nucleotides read TGTGCCAGCAGCTTAGTGGGGACAGGGGGCTACAATGAGCAGTTCTTC.